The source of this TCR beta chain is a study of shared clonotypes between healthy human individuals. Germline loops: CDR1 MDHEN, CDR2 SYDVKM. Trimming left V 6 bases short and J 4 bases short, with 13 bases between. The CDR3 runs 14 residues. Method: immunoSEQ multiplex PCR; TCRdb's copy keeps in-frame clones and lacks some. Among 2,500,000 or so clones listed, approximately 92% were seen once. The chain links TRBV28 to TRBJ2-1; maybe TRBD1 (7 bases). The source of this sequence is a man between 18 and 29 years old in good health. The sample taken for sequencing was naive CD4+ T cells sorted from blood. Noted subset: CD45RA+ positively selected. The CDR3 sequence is CASRGGQLYNEQFF. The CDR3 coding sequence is TGTGCCAGCAGGGGGGGACAGTTATACAATGAGCAGTTCTTC.